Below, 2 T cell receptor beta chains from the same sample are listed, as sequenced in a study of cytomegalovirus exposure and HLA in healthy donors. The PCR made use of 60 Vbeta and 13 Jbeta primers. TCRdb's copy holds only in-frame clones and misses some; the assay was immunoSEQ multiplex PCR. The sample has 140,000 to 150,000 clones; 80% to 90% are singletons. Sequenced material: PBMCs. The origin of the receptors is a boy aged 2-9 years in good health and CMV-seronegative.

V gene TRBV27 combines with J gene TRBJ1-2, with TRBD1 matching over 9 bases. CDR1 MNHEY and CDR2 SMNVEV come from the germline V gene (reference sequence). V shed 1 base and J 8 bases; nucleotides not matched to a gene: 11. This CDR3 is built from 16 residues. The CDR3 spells CASSLWGQGGSRGYTF. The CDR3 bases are TGTGCCAGCAGTTTATGGGGACAGGGAGGCTCGCGGGGCTACACCTTC.

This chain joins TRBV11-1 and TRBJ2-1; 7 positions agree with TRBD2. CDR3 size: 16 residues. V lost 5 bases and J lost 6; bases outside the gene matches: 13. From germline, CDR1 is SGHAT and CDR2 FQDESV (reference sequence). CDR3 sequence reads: CASSATAGSWSNEQFF. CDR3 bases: TGTGCCAGCAGCGCCACAGCGGGGTCTTGGTCCAATGAGCAGTTCTTC.